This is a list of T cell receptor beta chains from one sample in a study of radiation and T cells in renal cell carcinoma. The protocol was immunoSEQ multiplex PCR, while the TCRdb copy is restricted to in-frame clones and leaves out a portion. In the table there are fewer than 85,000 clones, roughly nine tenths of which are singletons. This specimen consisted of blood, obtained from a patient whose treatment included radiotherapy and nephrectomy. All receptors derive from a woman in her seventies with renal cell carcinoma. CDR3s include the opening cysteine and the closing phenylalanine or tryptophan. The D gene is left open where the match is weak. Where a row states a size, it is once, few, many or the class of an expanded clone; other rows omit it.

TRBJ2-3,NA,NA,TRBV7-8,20,CASSLQRTLLAGPRGDTQYF,TGTGCCAGCAGCCTACAACGGACCCTCCTCGCGGGGCCGAGGGGAGATACGCAGTATTTT
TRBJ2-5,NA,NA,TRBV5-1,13,CASSLIALETQYF,TGCGCCAGCAGCCTTATAGCGCTCGAGACCCAGTACTTC
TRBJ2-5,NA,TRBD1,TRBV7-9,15,CASSPGQVAEETQYF,TGTGCCAGCAGCCCGGGACAGGTGGCAGAAGAGACCCAGTACTTC
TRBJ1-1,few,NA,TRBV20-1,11,CSARGDTEAFF,TGCAGTGCTAGAGGGGACACTGAAGCTTTCTTT
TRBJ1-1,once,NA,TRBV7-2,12,CASSLAEPRAFF,TGTGCCAGCAGCTTGGCGGAACCGCGGGCTTTCTTT
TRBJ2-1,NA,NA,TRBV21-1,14,CASREGDGDNEQFF,TGTGCCAGCCGAGAGGGGGACGGGGACAATGAGCAGTTCTTC
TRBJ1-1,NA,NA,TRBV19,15,CASSISRRPNTEAFF,TGTGCCAGTAGTATATCTCGCAGACCCAACACTGAAGCTTTCTTT
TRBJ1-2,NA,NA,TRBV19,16,CASATGIVGRGYGYTF,TGTGCCAGTGCAACAGGGATCGTGGGGCGAGGCTATGGCTACACCTTC
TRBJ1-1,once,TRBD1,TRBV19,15,CASSTMDRANTEAFF,TGTGCCAGTAGTACAATGGACAGGGCTAACACTGAAGCTTTCTTT
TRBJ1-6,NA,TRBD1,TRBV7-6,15,CASSLGQGANSPLHF,TGTGCCAGCAGCTTAGGGCAGGGGGCTAATTCACCCCTCCACTTT
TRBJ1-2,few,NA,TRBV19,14,CASTQGKANYGYTF,TGTGCCAGCACCCAGGGGAAAGCTAACTATGGCTACACCTTC
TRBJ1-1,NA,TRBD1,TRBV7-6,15,CASSPGQGFGTEAFF,TGTGCCAGCAGCCCCGGACAGGGGTTCGGTACTGAAGCTTTCTTT
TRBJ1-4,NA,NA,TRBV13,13,CASSLGGVEKLFF,TGTGCCAGCAGCTTAGGTGGGGTTGAAAAACTGTTTTTT
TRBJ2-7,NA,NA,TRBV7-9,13,CASSQGHVNEQYF,TGTGCCAGCAGCCAGGGACATGTCAACGAGCAGTACTTC
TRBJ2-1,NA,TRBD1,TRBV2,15,CASSVEGGAYNEQFF,TGTGCCAGCAGTGTGGAAGGGGGCGCCTACAATGAGCAGTTCTTC
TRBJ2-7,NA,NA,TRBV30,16,CAWSVRIWGFPYEQYF,TGTGCCTGGAGTGTACGGATATGGGGCTTCCCCTACGAGCAGTACTTC
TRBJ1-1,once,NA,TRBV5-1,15,CASSRGSGGGTEAFF,TGCGCCAGCAGCCGGGGGTCGGGGGGTGGCACTGAAGCTTTCTTT
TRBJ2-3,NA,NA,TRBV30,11,CAWIGTDTQYF,TGTGCCTGGATAGGCACAGATACGCAGTATTTT
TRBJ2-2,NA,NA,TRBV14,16,CASSPRGTSLVGELFF,TGTGCCAGCAGCCCCAGAGGGACCTCTCTAGTAGGGGAGCTGTTTTTT
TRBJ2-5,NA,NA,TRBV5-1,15,CASSLAVVKGETQYF,TGCGCCAGCAGCTTGGCGGTGGTCAAGGGGGAGACCCAGTACTTC
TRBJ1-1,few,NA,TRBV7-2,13,CASSLYWATEAFF,TGTGCCAGCAGCTTATATTGGGCGACTGAAGCTTTCTTT
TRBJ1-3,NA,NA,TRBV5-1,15,CASSRGAGAGNTIYF,TGCGCCAGCAGTAGGGGGGCCGGGGCCGGAAACACCATATATTTT
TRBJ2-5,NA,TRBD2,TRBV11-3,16,CASSLYGTSGQETQYF,TGTGCCAGCAGCCTGTATGGGACTAGCGGCCAAGAGACCCAGTACTTC
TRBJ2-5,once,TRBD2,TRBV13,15,CASSWGLVPQETQYF,TGTGCCAGCAGCTGGGGACTAGTCCCCCAAGAGACCCAGTACTTC
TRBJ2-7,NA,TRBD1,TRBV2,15,CASCDWGTGGYEQYF,TGTGCCAGCTGCGATTGGGGGACAGGGGGCTACGAGCAGTACTTC
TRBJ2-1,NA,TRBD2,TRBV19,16,CASSPLAGGSYNEQFF,TGTGCCAGTAGTCCTCTAGCGGGGGGCTCCTACAATGAGCAGTTCTTC
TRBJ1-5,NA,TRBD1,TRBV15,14,CATALTGVYQPQHF,TGTGCCACAGCCCTGACAGGGGTATATCAGCCCCAGCATTTT
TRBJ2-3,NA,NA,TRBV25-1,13,CASSDASTDTQYF,TGTGCCAGCAGTGATGCTAGCACAGATACGCAGTATTTT
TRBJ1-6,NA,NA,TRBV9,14,CASSVGQGTSPLHF,TGTGCCAGCAGCGTTGGTCAGGGGACTTCACCCCTCCACTTT